This T cell receptor (beta chain) was sequenced for a study of blood T cell repertoires in COVID-19. On the study more broadly: T cells, B-cell-depleted T cells, or PBMCs provided the cDNA or gDNA that served as material.

Per the original methods: Reference gene primer amplification yielded estimated nucleated cell counts. Assay: immunoSEQ multiplex PCR; the TCRdb copy retains only in-frame clones and omits some. The V and J calls and clone size come from that table; D and trimming were worked out from the DNA. The data contain roughly 250,000 clones, just under 90% of them seen just once; the ten biggest clones take up 3.7%. Germline assignment: CDR1 SGHRS and CDR2 YFSETQ. The CDR3 consists of 15 residues. V lost 0 bases to trimming and J lost 2 bases; unmatched junction nucleotides: 1. Sequences were obtained from peripheral blood. The sequence came from a woman aged 35 to 49 with acute or convalescent COVID-19. The chain couples TRBV5-1 to TRBJ1-2; 10 bases are a match to TRBD1. The CDR3 protein is CASSLATGGNYGYTF. CDR3 in DNA: TGCGCCAGCAGCTTGGCGACAGGGGGCAACTATGGCTACACCTTC.